This T cell receptor beta chain appears in the sequencing data of a study of synovial regulatory T cells in juvenile arthritis. Study results and limitations: Largely private between patients, iaTreg TCR repertoires showed partial overlap with synovial Teff and blood CPL repertoires. iaTreg cells shared more CDR3 sequences with synovial Tregs than other blood Tregs did. TCR diversity was lower in inflammation-associated blood Treg cells than in other blood Treg cells.

This table comes from immunoSEQ multiplex PCR, and its TCRdb copy is limited to in-frame clones, with some not included. The table gives about 9,900 clones; the top ten clones make up about 1.8% of it. The iaTreg subset was defined as HLA-DR+ Treg cells. Median age around 12 years (about 2.1-22.9); median disease duration approximately seven years (0.2-19.1). Germline lookup yields CDR1 SNHLY and CDR2 FYNNEI. The CDR3 extends over 13 amino acids. The protein alone is recorded here. Comments on this clone: What it binds is not known.

This receptor was identified in a donor aged 2-30 years with juvenile idiopathic arthritis. The V call is TRBV2, the J call TRBJ1-4. Sequencing was performed on Treg cells from blood. Stated subset: HLA-DR+ inflammation-associated blood Treg cells. The CDR3 loop reads CASTEGRGEKLFF. The entire variable domain, with the rest obtained from reference TRBV2 and TRBJ1-4, is as follows: EPEVTQTPSHQVTQMGQEVILRCVPISNHLYFYWYRQILGQKVEFLVSFYNNEISEKSEIFDDQFSVERPDGSNFTLKIRSTKLEDSAMYFCASTEGRGEKLFFGSGTQLSVL.